Sequencing of this TCR beta chain was carried out in a study of identical twins. TCRdb re-analysed the 5' RACE reads in MiXCR, keeping a single row per CDR3 protein. Among about 550,000 distinct CDR3 sequences, 20% to 25% were seen once, and the ten largest hold approximately 0.49%. Healthy Caucasians provided all donations. Germline values: CDR1 MNHEY, CDR2 SMNVEV (reference sequence). The V and J ends lost 3 bases and 2 bases respectively, with 14 bases between them. This CDR3 contains 15 residues. Another study also made use of these data, one on yellow fever vaccine responses in identical twins.

This sequence joins TRBV27 and TRBJ2-7; weak D call: TRBD2 (6 bases). The sequence derives from a woman aged 18-30 years in good health. Sequenced material: CD4+ T cells sorted from blood. CDR3 nucleotides: TGTGCCAGCAGTTTCCGGGGGAAAGGAGCCTACGAGCAGTACTTC. This codes for CASSFRGKGAYEQYF.